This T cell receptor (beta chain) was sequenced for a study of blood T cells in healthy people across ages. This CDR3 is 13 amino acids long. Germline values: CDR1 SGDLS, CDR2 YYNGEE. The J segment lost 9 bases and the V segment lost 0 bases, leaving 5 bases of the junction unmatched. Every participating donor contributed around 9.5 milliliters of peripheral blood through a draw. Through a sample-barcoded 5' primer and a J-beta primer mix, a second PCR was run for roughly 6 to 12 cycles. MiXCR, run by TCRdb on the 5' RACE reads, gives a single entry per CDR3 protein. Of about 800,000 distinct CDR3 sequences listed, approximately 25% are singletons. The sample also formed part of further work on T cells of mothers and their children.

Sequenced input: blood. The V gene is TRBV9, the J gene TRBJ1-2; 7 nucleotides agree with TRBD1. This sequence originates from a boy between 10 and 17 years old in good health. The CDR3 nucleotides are TGTGCCAGCAGCGTAGTCACAGGGGATCGCTACACCTTC. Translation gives CASSVVTGDRYTF. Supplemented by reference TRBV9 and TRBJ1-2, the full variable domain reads DSGVTQTPKHLITATGQRVTLRCSPRSGDLSVYWYQQSLDQGLQFLIQYYNGEERAKGNILERFSAQQFPDLHSELNLSSLELGDSALYFCASSVVTGDRYTFGSGTRLTVV.